The 9 T cell receptor beta chains below were found in one sample sequenced in a study of blood T cell repertoires in COVID-19. Data came from immunoSEQ multiplex PCR; TCRdb stores just in-frame clones and leaves some out. The table lists 200,000 or so clones, around 82% of them singletons. Sequences were obtained from PBMCs or T cells enriched from blood (not recorded which). Receptor source: a man in his forties who had recovered from COVID-19.

The chain joins TRBV15 to TRBJ1-2, with no clear D. CDR3 length: 14 amino acids. V lost 5 bases, J lost 0 bases, and 10 bases lay in between. CDR1 LNHNV and CDR2 YYDKDF come from the germline V gene (reference sequence). The chain's CDR3 is CATSARQANYGYTF. CDR3 DNA: TGTGCCACCAGCGCCAGACAAGCTAACTATGGCTACACCTTC.

V is TRBV5-1 and J is TRBJ2-3, with a tentative D call TRBD1 (5 bases). This CDR3 contains 15 residues. Germline V lookup: CDR1 SGHRS, CDR2 YFSETQ. With 3 bases removed from V and 6 bases from J, the gap between germline ends came to 17 bases. The chain's CDR3 is CASSSWGPFPDTQYF. As DNA, the CDR3 is TGCGCCAGCAGCTCGTGGGGCCCCTTCCCGGATACGCAGTATTTT.

This chain connects TRBV6-5 to TRBJ1-5; tentative D call: TRBD1 (5 bases). Looked up from germline, CDR1 is MNHEY and CDR2 is SVGAGI. The V end was cut by 5 bases, the J end by 5 bases, with 13 bases between. The length of the CDR3 is 14 residues. CDR3 nucleotide sequence: TGTGCCAGCAGTATTAGATCGACAGATCAGCCCCAGCATTTT. It is translated as CASSIRSTDQPQHF.

The chain recombines TRBV19 with TRBJ1-2; 10 nucleotides match TRBD1. The germline V gene has CDR1 LNHDA and CDR2 SQIVND (reference sequence). CDR3 size: 14 residues. The ends lost 7 bases at V and 7 bases at J; junction bases unmatched: 9. The CDR3 sequence: CASTSGGQGSGYTF. As DNA, the CDR3 is TGTGCCAGTACCTCGGGGGGACAGGGGAGTGGCTACACCTTC.

This clone has a handful of counts. The V call is TRBV28, the J call TRBJ1-2, with no clear D. The CDR3 spans 11 residues. The germline V and J ends were trimmed by 4 bases and 4 bases, with 4 bases remaining between them. Looked up from germline, CDR1 is MDHEN and CDR2 is SYDVKM. The DNA for the CDR3 is TGTGCCAGCAGTTGGAGCTATGGCTACACCTTC. Translation: CASSWSYGYTF.

The chain couples TRBV6-1 to TRBJ1-2, with unresolved D. This CDR3 spans 15 amino acids. V lost 2 bases, J lost 4 bases, and 14 bases lay in between. Germline V gene sequence: CDR1 MNHNS, CDR2 SASEGT. The CDR3 here is CASSENVYTAYGYTF. Here the CDR3 DNA reads TGTGCCAGCAGTGAAAATGTTTACACCGCCTATGGCTACACCTTC.

The table lists this clone with a count of one. Other DNA sequences within the sample encode an identical CDR3. CDR3 region: CASSLSGGNTEAFF. CDR3 bases: TGTGCCAGCAGCTTATCTGGCGGGAACACTGAAGCTTTCTTT. The rearrangement uses TRBV11-2 and TRBJ1-1, with no clear D. This CDR3 has 14 amino acids. The germline V and J ends were trimmed by 2 bases and 1 base, with 8 bases remaining between them. The germline gives CDR1 SGHAT, CDR2 FQNNGV.

The V gene is TRBV5-6, the J gene TRBJ2-7; weak D call: TRBD2 (5 bases). The CDR3 runs to 13 residues. From germline, CDR1 is SGHDT and CDR2 YYEEEE. Trimming removed 2 bases at V and 2 bases at J, with 8 bases between. This CDR3 is CASSFSGTYEQYF. The DNA of the CDR3 is TGTGCCAGCAGCTTTTCCGGGACCTACGAGCAGTACTTC.

The chain joins TRBV5-1 to TRBJ1-1; D unresolved. V was cut by 0 bases and J by 3 bases, with 12 bases left in between. The CDR3 sequence is 15 residues long. Germline loops: CDR1 SGHRS, CDR2 YFSETQ. The CDR3 DNA reads as TGCGCCAGCAGCTTGGCGGGATCGGGGTACACTGAAGCTTTCTTT. The encoded protein is CASSLAGSGYTEAFF.